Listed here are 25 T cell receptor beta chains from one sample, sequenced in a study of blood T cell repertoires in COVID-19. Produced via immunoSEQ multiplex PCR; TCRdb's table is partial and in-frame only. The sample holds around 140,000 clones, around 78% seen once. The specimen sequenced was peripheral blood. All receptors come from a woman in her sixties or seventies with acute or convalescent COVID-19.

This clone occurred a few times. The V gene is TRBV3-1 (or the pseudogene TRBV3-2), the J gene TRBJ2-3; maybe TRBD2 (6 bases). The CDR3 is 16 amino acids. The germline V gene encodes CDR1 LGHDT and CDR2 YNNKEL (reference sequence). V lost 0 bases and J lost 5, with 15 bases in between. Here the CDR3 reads CASSQDFLARKDTQYF. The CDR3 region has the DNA TGTGCCAGCAGCCAAGATTTCCTAGCGAGGAAAGATACGCAGTATTTT.

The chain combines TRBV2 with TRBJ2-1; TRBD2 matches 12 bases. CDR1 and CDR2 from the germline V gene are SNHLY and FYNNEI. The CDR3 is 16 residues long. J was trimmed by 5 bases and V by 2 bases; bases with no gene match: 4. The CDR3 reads CASSEWTSGVNNEQFF. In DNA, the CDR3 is TGTGCCAGCAGTGAATGGACTAGCGGGGTGAACAATGAGCAGTTCTTC.

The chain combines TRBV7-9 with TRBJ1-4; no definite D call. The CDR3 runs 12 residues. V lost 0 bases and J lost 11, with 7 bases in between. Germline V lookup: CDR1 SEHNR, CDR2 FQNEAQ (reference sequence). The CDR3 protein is CASSLAGRKLFF. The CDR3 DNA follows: TGTGCCAGCAGCTTAGCTGGGAGGAAACTGTTTTTT.

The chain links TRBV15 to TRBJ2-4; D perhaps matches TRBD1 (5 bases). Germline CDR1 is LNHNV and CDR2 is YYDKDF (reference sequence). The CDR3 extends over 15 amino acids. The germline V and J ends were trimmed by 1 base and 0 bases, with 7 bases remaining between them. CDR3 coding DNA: TGTGCCACCAGCAGAGGGGGCCAAGCCAAAAACATTCAGTACTTC. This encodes CATSRGGQAKNIQYF.

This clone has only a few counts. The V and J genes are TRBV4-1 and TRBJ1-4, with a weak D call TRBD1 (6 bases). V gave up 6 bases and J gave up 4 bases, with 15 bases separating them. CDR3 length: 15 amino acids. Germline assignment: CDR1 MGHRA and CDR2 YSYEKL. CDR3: CASRLTQGVNEKLFF. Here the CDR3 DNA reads TGCGCCAGCAGGCTTACACAGGGAGTTAATGAAAAACTGTTTTTT.

CDR3: CAISESGGSGTDTQYF. DNA for the CDR3: TGTGCCATCAGTGAGTCGGGCGGGAGTGGCACAGATACGCAGTATTTT. The chain is built from TRBV10-3 and TRBJ2-3; the match to TRBD2 covers 7 bases. The CDR3 spans 16 residues. Germline values: CDR1 ENHRY, CDR2 SYGVKD. The J segment lost 1 base and the V segment lost 0 bases, leaving 4 bases of the junction unmatched.

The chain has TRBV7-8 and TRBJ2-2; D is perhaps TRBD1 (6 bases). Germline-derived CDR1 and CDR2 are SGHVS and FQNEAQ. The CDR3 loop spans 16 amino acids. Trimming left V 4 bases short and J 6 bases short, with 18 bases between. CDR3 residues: CASSSGHPTGPGELFF. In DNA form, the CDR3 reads TGTGCCAGCAGCTCCGGCCATCCAACAGGGCCCGGGGAGCTGTTTTTT.

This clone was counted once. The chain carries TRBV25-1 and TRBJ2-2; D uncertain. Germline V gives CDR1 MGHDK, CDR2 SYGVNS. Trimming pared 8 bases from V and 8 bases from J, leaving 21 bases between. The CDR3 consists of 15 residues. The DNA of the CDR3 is TGTGCCAGCTCCCTCCCTGTGCTTAGAAAGGGGGAGCTGTTTTTT. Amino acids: CASSLPVLRKGELFF. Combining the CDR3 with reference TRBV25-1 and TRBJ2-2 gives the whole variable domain EADIYQTPRYLVIGTGKKITLECSQTMGHDKMYWYQQDPGMELHLIHYSYGVNSTEKGDLSSESTVSRIRTEHFPLTLESARPSHTSQYLCASSLPVLRKGELFFGEGSRLTVL.

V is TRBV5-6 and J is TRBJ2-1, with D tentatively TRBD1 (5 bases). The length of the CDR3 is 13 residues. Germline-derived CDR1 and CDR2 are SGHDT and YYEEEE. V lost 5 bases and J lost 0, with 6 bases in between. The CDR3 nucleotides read TGTGCCAGCAGTAGGGGCTCCTACAATGAGCAGTTCTTC. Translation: CASSRGSYNEQFF.

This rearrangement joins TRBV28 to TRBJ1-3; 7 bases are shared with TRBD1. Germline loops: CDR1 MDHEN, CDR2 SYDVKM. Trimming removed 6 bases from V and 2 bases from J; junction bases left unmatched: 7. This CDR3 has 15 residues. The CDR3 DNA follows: TGTGCCAGCAGCCGCGACAGGGTGCCTGGAAACACCATATATTTT. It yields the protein CASSRDRVPGNTIYF.

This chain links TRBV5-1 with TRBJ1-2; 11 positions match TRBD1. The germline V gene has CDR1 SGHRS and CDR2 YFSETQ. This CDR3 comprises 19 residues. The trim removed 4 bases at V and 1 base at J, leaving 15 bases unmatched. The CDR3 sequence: CASSGNPGQGVRSNYGYTF. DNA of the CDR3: TGCGCCAGCAGCGGTAATCCGGGACAGGGGGTTAGGAGTAACTATGGCTACACCTTC.

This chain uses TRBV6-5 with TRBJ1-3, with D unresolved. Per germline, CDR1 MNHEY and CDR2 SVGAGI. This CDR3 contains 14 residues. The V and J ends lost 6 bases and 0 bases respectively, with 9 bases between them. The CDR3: CASRARGSGNTIYF. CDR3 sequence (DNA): TGTGCCAGCAGGGCACGGGGCTCTGGAAACACCATATATTTT.

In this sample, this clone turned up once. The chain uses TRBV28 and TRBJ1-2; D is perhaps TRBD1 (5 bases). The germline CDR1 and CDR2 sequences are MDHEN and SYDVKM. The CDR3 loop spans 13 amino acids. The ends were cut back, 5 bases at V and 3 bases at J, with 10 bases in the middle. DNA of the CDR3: TGTGCCAGCAGTCCAACAGGCTACTATGGCTACACCTTC. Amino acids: CASSPTGYYGYTF.

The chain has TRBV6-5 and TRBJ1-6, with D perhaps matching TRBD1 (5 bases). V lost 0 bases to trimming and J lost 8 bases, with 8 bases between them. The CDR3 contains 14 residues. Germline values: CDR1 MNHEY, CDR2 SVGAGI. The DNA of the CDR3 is TGTGCCAGCAGTTACTCGCAGGGCTATTCACCCCTCCACTTT. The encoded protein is CASSYSQGYSPLHF.

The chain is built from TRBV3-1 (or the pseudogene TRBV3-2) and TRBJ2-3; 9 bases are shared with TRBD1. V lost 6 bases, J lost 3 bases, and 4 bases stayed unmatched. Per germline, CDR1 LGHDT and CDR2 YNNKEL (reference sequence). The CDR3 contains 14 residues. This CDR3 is CASRSDRGTDTQYF. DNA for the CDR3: TGTGCCAGCAGATCAGACAGGGGGACAGATACGCAGTATTTT.

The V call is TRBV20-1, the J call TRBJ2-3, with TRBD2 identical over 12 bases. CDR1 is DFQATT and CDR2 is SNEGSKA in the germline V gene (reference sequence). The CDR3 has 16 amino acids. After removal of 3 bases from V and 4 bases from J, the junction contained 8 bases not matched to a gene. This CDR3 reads CSASISTSGSSDTQYF. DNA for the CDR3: TGCAGTGCTAGTATATCGACTAGCGGGAGTTCAGATACGCAGTATTTT.

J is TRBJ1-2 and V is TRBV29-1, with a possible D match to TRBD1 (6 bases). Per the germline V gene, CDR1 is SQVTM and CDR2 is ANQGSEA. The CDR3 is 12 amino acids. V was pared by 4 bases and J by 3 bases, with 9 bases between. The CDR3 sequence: CSVVQGHYGYTF. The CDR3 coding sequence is TGCAGCGTTGTTCAGGGGCACTATGGCTACACCTTC.

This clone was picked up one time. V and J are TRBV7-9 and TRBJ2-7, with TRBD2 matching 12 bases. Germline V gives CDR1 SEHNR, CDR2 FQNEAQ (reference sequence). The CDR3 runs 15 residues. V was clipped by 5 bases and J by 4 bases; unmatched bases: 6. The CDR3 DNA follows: TGTGCCAGCAGCCCGGCCGGGACTAGCGGGTACGAGCAGTACTTC. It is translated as CASSPAGTSGYEQYF.

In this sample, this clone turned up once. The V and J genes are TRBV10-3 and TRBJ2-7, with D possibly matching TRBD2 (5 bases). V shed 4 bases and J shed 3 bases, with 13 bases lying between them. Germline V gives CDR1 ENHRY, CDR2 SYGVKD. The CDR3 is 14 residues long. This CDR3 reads CAISGRTGSYEQYF. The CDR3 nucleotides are TGTGCCATCAGTGGTCGTACGGGGAGCTACGAGCAGTACTTC.

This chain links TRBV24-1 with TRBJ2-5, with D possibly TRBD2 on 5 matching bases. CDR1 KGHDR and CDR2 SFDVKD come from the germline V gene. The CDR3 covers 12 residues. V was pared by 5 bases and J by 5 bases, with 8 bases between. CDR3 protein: CATSGGGETQYF. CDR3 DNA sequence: TGTGCCACCAGTGGAGGAGGCGAGACCCAGTACTTC.

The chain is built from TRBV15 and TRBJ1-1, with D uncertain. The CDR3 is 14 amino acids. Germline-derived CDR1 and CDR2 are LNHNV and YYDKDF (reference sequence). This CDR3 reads CATGQREMNTEAFF. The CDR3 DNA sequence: TGTGCTACCGGCCAACGGGAGATGAACACTGAAGCTTTCTTT.

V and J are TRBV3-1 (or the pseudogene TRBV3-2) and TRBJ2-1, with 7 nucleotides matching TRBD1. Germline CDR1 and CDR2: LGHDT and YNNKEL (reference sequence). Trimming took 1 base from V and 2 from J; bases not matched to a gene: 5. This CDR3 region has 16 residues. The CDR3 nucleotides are TGTGCCAGCAGCCAAGGGACAGGCTATACCTACAATGAGCAGTTCTTC. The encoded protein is CASSQGTGYTYNEQFF.

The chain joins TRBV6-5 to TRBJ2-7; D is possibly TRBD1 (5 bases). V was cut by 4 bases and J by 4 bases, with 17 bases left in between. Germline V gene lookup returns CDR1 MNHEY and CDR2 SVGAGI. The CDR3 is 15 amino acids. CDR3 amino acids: CASSLRSRAQYEQYF. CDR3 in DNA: TGTGCCAGCAGTTTACGGAGCAGGGCTCAGTACGAGCAGTACTTC.

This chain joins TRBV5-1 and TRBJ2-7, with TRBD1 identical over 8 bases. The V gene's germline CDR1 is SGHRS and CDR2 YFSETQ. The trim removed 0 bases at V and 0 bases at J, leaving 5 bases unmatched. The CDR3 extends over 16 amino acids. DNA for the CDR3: TGCGCCAGCAGCTTGGCAGGGGGCAGGGGCTCCTACGAGCAGTACTTC. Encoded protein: CASSLAGGRGSYEQYF.

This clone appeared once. Written as DNA, the CDR3 is TGTGCCAGCAGCCAAGCGACAGATGGCTACACCTTC. It encodes CASSQATDGYTF. The V and J genes are TRBV3-1 (or the pseudogene TRBV3-2) and TRBJ1-2; the D gene is possibly TRBD1 (5 bases). Germline assignment: CDR1 LGHDT and CDR2 YNNKEL (reference sequence). V lost 1 base and J 6 bases, leaving 6 bases between the germline ends. The CDR3 runs 12 residues.